Sequencing of this T cell receptor (beta chain) was carried out in a study of sequential checkpoint blockade in melanoma. Study as a whole: Both treatment sequences were followed by maintenance nivolumab.

Treatment noted: randomized to nivolumab then ipilimumab (arm A) or the reverse (arm B). From thawed PBMCs, live CD3+CD8+ cells negative for CD19 and CD56 were sorted. Assay used: immunoSEQ multiplex PCR; TCRdb lists only in-frame clones, some missing. The top ten clones hold 35% to 45% of a sample with 15,000 to 20,000 clones, around four fifths of them seen once. The ends were cut back, 6 bases at V and 1 base at J, with 13 bases in the middle. The CDR3 spans 15 residues. Germline CDR1 and CDR2: MDHEN and SYDVKM. The V and J genes are TRBV28 and TRBJ1-5, with D unclear. The TCR sequence derives from a human donor with melanoma. The material sequenced was CD8+ T cells sorted from blood (inferred from file names), taken from a patient given nivolumab and ipilimumab in sequence. DNA of the CDR3: TGTGCCAGCAGGGTGGTCCTCGAGAGCAATCAGCCCCAGCATTTT. As protein: CASRVVLESNQPQHF.